The entry that follows covers one T cell receptor (beta chain) sequence. Antigen: not known. This sample is part of a study of OX40 agonist ivuxolimab in advanced cancers. Looking at the study overall: Cancers in dose escalation were hepatocellular, melanoma, renal cell and head and neck.

Overall study results and limits: Blood T cells, both CD4+ and CD8+, expanded clonally by week 6 at 0.1 to 3.0 mg/kg.

The protocol was immunoSEQ multiplex PCR, while the TCRdb copy is restricted to in-frame clones and leaves out a portion. The data show 43,000 or so clones, with 75% to 90% seen just once and around 6% held by the top ten. This sample comprised CD4+ or CD8+ T cells sorted from blood, obtained in a trial of the OX40 agonist ivuxolimab. This TCR was recovered from an adult with an advanced solid tumor such as melanoma, head and neck, liver or kidney cancer.

As DNA, the CDR3 is TGCGCCAGCAGGTCAGGGATGAACACTGAAGCTTTCTTT. Translation gives CASRSGMNTEAFF. The V gene is TRBV10-1, the J gene TRBJ1-1; D possibly corresponds to TRBD1 (5 bases). Germline V gives CDR1 WNHNN, CDR2 SYGVQD (reference sequence). V dropped 6 bases and J dropped 0 bases, with 8 bases sitting between them. The CDR3 sequence is 13 residues long.